The following is a T cell receptor (beta chain) sequence with its context. Its antigen is still unknown. Base qualities are not provided; no much larger clone lies one nucleotide away. The data originate from a study of cytomegalovirus exposure and HLA in healthy donors (dated by TCRdb to the late 2010s). About the investigation overall: In an earlier analysis of under 600 of the donors, approximately 300 Gb of sequence data and approximately 120 million unique TCR beta sequences from about 179 million T cells were reported. About 280 gigabases of sequencing data and roughly 80 million unique TCR sequences made up an early release that covered several hundred HLA-typed donors. Of the roughly 400 genotyped donors, 65% to 90% were placed in the genetic ancestry cluster associated with self-reported Caucasian donors. The study was designed to test whether signatures of past pathogen exposure could be identified by cataloging public T cell receptors. The study profiled the T cell repertoires of around 700 subjects by immunosequencing and related them to cytomegalovirus serostatus. Besides the first cohort of around 670 subjects, a separate validation cohort made up of roughly 120 different subjects was used. The study combined high-throughput TCR immunosequencing, statistical association of individual TCRs with disease status, and machine learning to predict cytomegalovirus infection status. To study patterns of TCR occurrence, a later analysis re-analyzed previously published TCR beta repertoires from around 700 donors and added high-resolution HLA genotyping. Rather than using new phenotypic data, the later analysis identified candidate immune exposures from TCR beta sequences and from how often those sequences occurred across donors. In an earlier analysis of 500 to 650 of the donors, high-throughput TCR beta sequencing was used to judge whether each TCR beta V gene segment behaved as functional or pseudogenic. Donor age, sex, ethnicity and CMV serostatus were compiled together with the repertoire data. A later genetic analysis used genome-wide SNP genotypes for about 60% of the roughly 700 donors, treating that subset as a discovery cohort. All discovery cohort repertoires had been generated on a single sequencing platform. Both class I and class II loci were covered by HLA typing, at four-digit resolution. Typing coverage differed by locus: A, B, C, DRB1 and DQB1 were typed in roughly 620-630 donors, DQA1 in 500 to 550, DPA1 in 600 to 610, and DPB1 in 400 to 480. A handful of DR-DQ haplotypes were handled as single units for association and clustering because linkage in the cohort was strong. Among 398 genotyped donors of the cohort, an average of approximately 230,000 unique TCR beta nucleotide sequences were sequenced per donor, roughly 20% of them non-productive. Study-level results and caveats: In a later analysis, HLA-associated TCR beta chains showed more clonal expansion and lower generation probabilities than non-associated chains that were equally common. In a later genetic analysis, a missense DCLRE1C variant was associated with V-gene and J-gene trimming of TCR beta chains, and the association was replicated in an independent cohort. Assigning TCR associations to individual alleles was difficult when HLA alleles, especially DR and DQ, strongly co-occurred. In vitro tests confirmed that a few of the cytomegalovirus-associated TCR beta chains recognize cytomegalovirus antigens. In a later analysis, some 17,000 TCR beta sequences were associated with specific HLA alleles at a false discovery rate of 0.05. The classifier was reported to diagnose cytomegalovirus status with high specificity and sensitivity in both the original and validation cohorts. Most CMV-associated TCR beta chains appeared to be HLA-restricted in a later analysis, and the HLA associations seemed to be driven largely by CMV exposure. The cohort was sequenced for TCR beta chains only, and without alpha or paired-chain data the features that could be detected were limited. Because HLA typing was missing for some donors at each locus, association tests included only the typed subset. Roughly uniform sequencing depth across donors was assumed in presence/absence analyses, although this assumption may not hold. A cluster of highly shared sequence variants was judged likely to represent a technical artifact of the sequencing pipeline. A further reported finding was that TCR beta sequences accurately predicted the HLA-A and HLA-B alleles for most subjects in the first cohort. According to the authors, the approach could potentially be generalized to other disease states and immunological phenotypes. Correlated functional status among segregating V segments might reflect linkage disequilibrium, but an unknown experimental factor could not be ruled out. Compared with the roughly 700-donor mean, donors in an Asian-associated ancestry cluster had fewer N-insertions in productive TCRs, according to a later genetic analysis. In a later analysis, the rate of TCR association differed among HLA loci, with DRB1 alleles having the most associated TCRs and HLA-C alleles having the fewest. Because counts were too low, seventeen rarely observed V segments, including chromosome 9 orphons, were excluded from the earlier analysis of 587 of the donors. In an earlier analysis of around 500 of the donors, most TCR beta V segments appeared in productive rearrangements about 87% or about 30% of the time, broadly matching IMGT annotations. Several of the top co-occurrence clusters appeared to be linked to parvovirus B19, influenza, CMV and Epstein-Barr virus, according to a later analysis. While some public TCRs were present in many individuals, most TCR sequences turned up only very rarely across donors. CMV serostatus was the only immune exposure information available for the cohort. A total of 150 or so TCR beta chains were listed by the study as associated with cytomegalovirus. Because the 87-base-pair reads could not distinguish some IMGT-functional V segments, including TRBV6-2 and TRBV6-3, those segments were excluded.

In total, 666 healthy bone marrow donors made up the cohort. Cohort members were all nominally healthy when sampled, although unrecorded immune exposures were likely present. The donor tested CMV seronegative and was one of the 352 seronegative cohort members. A peripheral blood sample was provided by each donor, and peripheral blood mononuclear cells were used for TCR beta sequencing. Genomic DNA extraction from the blood cell samples was performed with the Qiagen DNeasy Blood Extraction Kit. The library was built by means of the immunoSEQ multiplex PCR assay. For the multiplex PCR, a mixture combining 60 forward primers for TCR Vbeta segments and 13 reverse primers for TCR Jbeta segments was used. A multiplex PCR assay on genomic DNA amplified the CDR3 region of rearranged TCR beta genes. On the Illumina HiSeq System, the amplified TCR beta libraries were sequenced as 87-base-pair reads. Per the source publication's procedure: In a later analysis, tens of millions of unique TCR beta chains were counted across the 500 to 700 repertoires, and about 9.9 million of these chains were shared by at least two donors. A nearest-neighbor algorithm error-corrected the raw reads and collapsed the reads into unique sequences, merging closely related sequences to remove PCR and sequencing errors. V, D and J gene segments were assigned by aligning CDR3 sequences to IMGT reference sequences. For a sequence to be retained, a match of at least six nucleotides was required to both a V gene segment and a J gene segment. Rearrangements were classified as productive when the CDR3 lacked stop codons and remained in frame with V and J, and all other rearrangements were classified as non-productive. CDR3 was defined according to IMGT convention as the region running from the second conserved V-encoded cysteine to the conserved J-encoded phenylalanine. In an earlier analysis of just under 600 of the donors, sequences lacking an unambiguous match to a single V gene segment were excluded. In an earlier analysis of a few hundred of the donors, V segments were called functional above 56.7% productive rearrangements and were called segregating when the between-donor standard deviation exceeded 5%. A statistical classification framework was built to diagnose cytomegalovirus status from the catalog of TCR beta chain sequences. V and J gene assignment, in a later analysis, came from comparing TCR nucleotide sequences with IMGT/GENE-DB human TR gene sequences. The TCRdist pipeline was used in a later analysis to assign CDR3 sequences and most-parsimonious VDJ recombination scenarios. In a later analysis, every TCR beta chain was defined by the combination of its CDR3 amino acid sequence and its V-gene family, and reads without a unique V-gene family were dropped. To address suspected cross-contamination and a sequencing artifact, a later analysis removed 450 to 700 highly shared, low-generation-probability nucleotide sequences. A later analysis calculated a clonal expansion index for each public chain from normalized within-repertoire ranks of inferred template counts. Generation probabilities in a later analysis came from a VDJ recombination model fitted to out-of-frame rearrangements, and those results were checked against IGoR. Hypergeometric tests were used in a later analysis to score TCR-TCR, TCR-HLA and TCR-CMV co-occurrence, with a repertoire-size bias correction applied to the TCR pairs. In a later analysis, false discovery rates were estimated by permuting HLA or CMV assignments 20 times. In a later analysis, co-occurring TCRs were grouped using DBSCAN, with TCRdist sequence similarity added in when clustering inside HLA-allele-positive subsets. Repertoires with fewer than 30,000 or more than 120,000 public chains were left out of co-occurrence clustering, as were four to six repertoires with anomalous nucleotide sharing. The immuneACCESS repertoire file appears here via TCRdb, limited to in-frame rearrangements. These files lack a portion of the clones; in checked studies, under half of the deficit traces to unresolved V genes, and the cause of the others is not known. The D gene and trimming were derived from the DNA, and the V and J assignments and clone size from that table. The table for this sample lists about 160,000 clones; roughly 80% of them were counted only once. Approximately 1.5% of the sample comes from the top ten.

The germline V gene specifies KGHSH as CDR1 and LQKENI as CDR2. V ends up 1 base short and J 3 bases short, with an unmatched junction base count of 3. The CDR3 covers 14 residues, taking in both the cysteine and the phenylalanine. Only the CDR3 part of the read is kept: 42 bases, read in frame from the first base. The material sequenced was PBMCs. The chain employs TRBV18 and TRBJ2-7, with 7 junctional bases fitting TRBD2. The receptor was derived from a male donor in good health and CMV-seronegative. The nucleotides are TGTGCCAGCTCACCACGGGAGGGGAACTACGAGCAGTACTTC. Its translation is CASSPREGNYEQYF.